The 25 T cell receptor beta chains in this list originate from one sample, sequenced in a study of shared T cell receptors in the human thymus. Only in-frame clones appear in the TCRdb table, and some are missing; sequencing was by immunoSEQ multiplex PCR. The sample records 720,000 or so clones, 70% to 90% being singletons. The same data also contributed to another study, on human thymus T cells.

Sequenced material: thymocytes. The receptors stem from a girl younger than two with a congenital heart defect.

This clone has a handful of counts. This sequence joins TRBV15 and TRBJ1-6; D call uncertain. Germline assignment: CDR1 LNHNV and CDR2 YYDKDF (reference sequence). The CDR3 is 12 residues long. The V and J ends lost 7 bases and 10 bases respectively, with 11 bases between them. CDR3 amino acids: CATMNRGSPLHF. Here the CDR3 DNA reads TGTGCCACCATGAACAGAGGGTCACCCCTCCACTTT.

V and J are TRBV18 and TRBJ1-2; the D is unclear. This CDR3 has 19 amino acids. Germline values: CDR1 KGHSH, CDR2 LQKENI. V lost 1 base and J 10 bases, leaving 31 bases between the germline ends. The CDR3 reads CASSPLRDSSADDHGDYTF. The CDR3 coding sequence is TGTGCCAGCTCACCACTTAGAGACTCCTCAGCCGATGATCATGGTGACTACACCTTC.

The gene calls are TRBV2 and TRBJ2-7; tentatively, D is TRBD2 (6 bases). The CDR3 extends over 15 amino acids. The germline gives CDR1 SNHLY, CDR2 FYNNEI. The V gene lost 6 bases and the J gene lost 1 base, with 16 bases spanning the gap. This CDR3 reads CASSPEAGRSYEQYF. CDR3 sequence (DNA): TGTGCCAGCAGCCCGGAGGCGGGGAGGTCCTACGAGCAGTACTTC.

This chain connects TRBV15 to TRBJ2-3, with D possibly TRBD1 on 6 matching bases. Germline assignment: CDR1 LNHNV and CDR2 YYDKDF (reference sequence). This CDR3 has 17 residues. V was clipped by 4 bases and J by 2 bases, with 19 bases between them. The CDR3 DNA follows: TGTGCCACCAGCACTACAGGGAGTCTAAGGGCCACAGATACGCAGTATTTT. It specifies CATSTTGSLRATDTQYF.

This clone was recorded only once. This chain links TRBV18 with TRBJ1-3; D not certain. Germline V gives CDR1 KGHSH, CDR2 LQKENI. The CDR3 totals 15 residues. V shed 1 base and J shed 0 bases, with 7 bases lying between them. CDR3 sequence (DNA): TGTGCCAGCTCACCACTCCCCGGCTCTGGAAACACCATATATTTT. This translates into CASSPLPGSGNTIYF.

The chain recombines TRBV2 with TRBJ2-5; 7 positions agree with TRBD1. The CDR3 has 12 residues. V trimming: 8 bases; J trimming: 1 base; junction bases outside the gene matches: 1. CDR1 SNHLY and CDR2 FYNNEI come from the germline V gene. Here the CDR3 DNA reads TGTGCCAGCGGGACAGTCCAAGAGACCCAGTACTTC. Amino acids: CASGTVQETQYF.

This sequence joins TRBV5-1 and TRBJ2-1; 9 nucleotides line up with TRBD2. Germline loops: CDR1 SGHRS, CDR2 YFSETQ. This CDR3 is built from 17 residues. V shed 4 bases and J 7 bases; nucleotides not matched to a gene: 15. The CDR3 region is CASSLTQLAGVFNEQFF. For the CDR3, the DNA is TGCGCCAGCAGCCTAACTCAACTAGCGGGCGTATTTAATGAGCAGTTCTTC.

The gene calls are TRBV27 and TRBJ1-1, with D hard to call. Trimming removed 5 bases from V and 0 bases from J, with 7 bases in between. The V gene's germline CDR1 is MNHEY and CDR2 SMNVEV (reference sequence). This CDR3 comprises 13 residues. In DNA form, the CDR3 reads TGTGCCAGCAGTAAACAGCTGAACACTGAAGCTTTCTTT. This sequence encodes CASSKQLNTEAFF.

V and J are TRBV29-1 and TRBJ2-1, with D perhaps matching TRBD1 (7 bases). Germline CDR1 is SQVTM and CDR2 is ANQGSEA. Trimming shortened V by 2 bases and J by 4 bases, and 9 bases separated the two germline ends. The CDR3 is made up of 13 amino acids. CDR3: CSVEQGGYNEQFF. Written as DNA, the CDR3 is TGCAGCGTTGAACAGGGGGGTTACAATGAGCAGTTCTTC.

V gene TRBV5-6 combines with J gene TRBJ1-1, with no clear D. V lost 4 bases to trimming and J lost 5 bases, with 27 bases between them. The germline CDR1 and CDR2 sequences are SGHDT and YYEEEE. The CDR3 contains 18 residues. CDR3 sequence reads: CASSPGLGSEIPGTEAFF. For the CDR3, the DNA is TGTGCCAGCAGCCCCGGGCTGGGGAGCGAGATCCCGGGGACTGAAGCTTTCTTT.

The chain has TRBV4-3 and TRBJ2-5, with 7 bases aligning to TRBD1. Germline V lookup: CDR1 LGHNA, CDR2 YSLEER. With 1 base clipped from V and 5 bases from J, the junction kept 10 bases outside the gene matches. This CDR3 contains 16 residues. CDR3 sequence (DNA): TGCGCCAGCAGCCAAGGGAGACAGGGTTTGACGGAGACCCAGTACTTC. Its protein product is CASSQGRQGLTETQYF.

The chain carries TRBV19 and TRBJ2-7; maybe TRBD2 (6 bases). Trimming left V 3 bases short and J 1 base short, with 22 bases between. This CDR3 has 18 residues. Germline V CDR1 and CDR2: LNHDA, SQIVND (reference sequence). CDR3 sequence: CASSMEGGSKGKSYEQYF. The CDR3 nucleotides read TGTGCCAGTAGTATGGAGGGAGGTAGTAAAGGGAAATCCTACGAGCAGTACTTC.

With regard to this clone: The junction does not match germline at one end; this may be a read error. V is TRBV10-3 and J is TRBJ2-7; D unresolved. CDR3 size: 12 residues. The germline gives CDR1 ENHRY, CDR2 SYGVKD. CDR3 residues: CAISESFQNPNF. In nucleotides, the CDR3 is TGTGCCATCAGTGAGTCGTTTCAGAACCCGAACTTC.

The chain has TRBV4-2 and TRBJ1-5; 9 bases are shared with TRBD1. V lost 0 bases to trimming and J lost 3 bases; unmatched junction nucleotides: 12. The CDR3 contains 19 residues. In germline, CDR1 is LGHNA, CDR2 YNFKEQ. CDR3 coding DNA: TGTGCCAGCAGCCAAGAGACCTACAGGGGGCTACGAGACAATCAGCCCCAGCATTTT. This sequence encodes CASSQETYRGLRDNQPQHF.

The chain uses TRBV7-6 and TRBJ1-1, with 7 positions matching TRBD1. The V segment lost 2 bases and the J segment 2 bases; nucleotides outside the gene matches: 14. This CDR3 spans 18 amino acids. CDR1 SGHVS and CDR2 FNYEAQ come from the germline V gene. The CDR3 reads CASSLSPRTGAFNTEAFF. The CDR3 region has the DNA TGTGCCAGCAGCTTATCCCCCCGGACAGGAGCCTTTAACACTGAAGCTTTCTTT.

V and J are TRBV27 and TRBJ2-1; 9 bases align to TRBD1. V gave up 7 bases and J gave up 6 bases; unmatched junction bases: 10. The CDR3 loop spans 15 amino acids. CDR1 MNHEY and CDR2 SMNVEV come from the germline V gene (reference sequence). The CDR3 protein is CASIQPGQGVNEQFF. The CDR3 region has the DNA TGTGCCAGCATCCAACCGGGACAGGGAGTCAATGAGCAGTTCTTC.

This chain uses TRBV29-1 with TRBJ2-4, with TRBD2 identical over 13 bases. Trimming cost V 4 bases and J 0 bases; bases outside gene matches: 3. Germline lookup yields CDR1 SQVTM and CDR2 ANQGSEA. This CDR3 region has 16 residues. CDR3 sequence (DNA): TGCAGCGTTGTACTAGCGGGGGGGTTAGCCAAAAACATTCAGTACTTC. Its protein is CSVVLAGGLAKNIQYF. Variable domain in full (rest from reference TRBV29-1 and TRBJ2-4): SAVISQKPSRDICQRGTSLTIQCQVDSQVTMMFWYRQQPGQSLTLIATANQGSEATYESGFVIDKFPISRPNLTFSTLTVSNMSPEDSSIYLCSVVLAGGLAKNIQYFGAGTRLSVL.

This sequence joins TRBV7-6 and TRBJ2-7; the D gene is possibly TRBD1 (6 bases). Per the germline V gene, CDR1 is SGHVS and CDR2 is FNYEAQ. CDR3 size: 15 residues. Trimming pared 1 base from V and 1 base from J, leaving 11 bases between. The CDR3 spells CASSLGAGVSYEQYF. The CDR3, as DNA: TGTGCCAGCAGCTTAGGAGCAGGGGTGTCCTACGAGCAGTACTTC.

The V and J genes are TRBV19 and TRBJ2-2; D ambiguous. The CDR3 runs to 13 residues. The germline V gene encodes CDR1 LNHDA and CDR2 SQIVND (reference sequence). Trimming took 7 bases from V and 3 from J, leaving 9 bases between them. The DNA for the CDR3 is TGTGCCAGTAATAGCCATTACACCGGGGAGCTGTTTTTT. The encoded protein is CASNSHYTGELFF.

The chain has TRBV4-2 and TRBJ1-5, with 7 bases fitting TRBD1. The CDR3 covers 16 residues. Trimming cost V 0 bases and J 12 bases; bases outside gene matches: 14. The germline gives CDR1 LGHNA, CDR2 YNFKEQ. The CDR3 DNA reads as TGTGCCAGCAGCCAAGAACAGGGGCTCCTGGTCAATGGCCAGCATTTT. This translates into CASSQEQGLLVNGQHF.

The chain recombines TRBV11-2 with TRBJ2-1; D gene unclear. This CDR3 is built from 14 residues. Germline V gene lookup returns CDR1 SGHAT and CDR2 FQNNGV. Trimming removed 1 base at V and 8 bases at J, with 12 bases between. The CDR3 region has the DNA TGTGCCAGCAGCTTAGGCTACGGCGGTGATGAGCAGTTCTTC. Protein product: CASSLGYGGDEQFF.

The chain links TRBV7-3 to TRBJ2-3; perhaps TRBD1 as D (6 bases). From germline, CDR1 is SGHTA and CDR2 FQGTGA. Deletions cut 5 bases from V and 5 bases from J, with 8 bases between. The CDR3 runs 12 residues. For the CDR3, the DNA is TGTGCCAGCAGCCAGGACAGAGATACGCAGTATTTT. Protein sequence: CASSQDRDTQYF. Supplemented by reference TRBV7-3 and TRBJ2-3, the full variable domain reads GAGVSQTPSNKVTEKGKYVELRCDPISGHTALYWYRQSLGQGPEFLIYFQGTGAADDSGLPNDRFFAVRPEGSVSTLKIQRTERGDSAVYLCASSQDRDTQYFGPGTRLTVL.

The rearrangement links TRBV19 to TRBJ1-2; TRBD1 matches at 7 bases. CDR3 size: 15 residues. CDR1 and CDR2 (germline): LNHDA, SQIVND (reference sequence). Unmatched junction bases numbered 3, after V lost 0 bases and J lost 2 bases. Written as DNA, the CDR3 is TGTGCCAGTAGTATAGAACAGGGACAGAACTATGGCTACACCTTC. Translation gives CASSIEQGQNYGYTF.

The rearrangement uses TRBV7-2 and TRBJ1-2; no firm D call. The CDR3 sequence is 12 residues long. Germline V gene sequence: CDR1 SGHTA, CDR2 FQGNSA. V was shortened by 1 base and J by 6 bases, with 6 bases between the two germline ends. CDR3 sequence: CASSLGENGYTF. DNA of the CDR3: TGTGCCAGCAGCTTAGGGGAGAATGGCTACACCTTC. Full variable domain (missing parts from reference TRBV7-2 and TRBJ1-2): GAGVSQSPSNKVTEKGKDVELRCDPISGHTALYWYRQSLGQGLEFLIYFQGNSAPDKSGLPSDRFSAERTGGSVSTLTIQRTQQEDSAVYLCASSLGENGYTFGSGTRLTVV.

The chain uses TRBV7-9 and TRBJ2-7; TRBD1 might be the D (6 bases). The CDR3 is 14 residues long. Germline V gives CDR1 SEHNR, CDR2 FQNEAQ (reference sequence). V lost 2 bases, J lost 2 bases, and 10 bases lay in between. The CDR3 DNA reads TGTGCCAGCAGCTTACAAGCAGGGGCCTACGAGCAGTACTTC. It is translated as CASSLQAGAYEQYF.